This TCR beta chain stems from a study of cytomegalovirus exposure and HLA in healthy donors. The study ran its PCR with 60 Vbeta and 13 Jbeta primers. Assay used: immunoSEQ multiplex PCR; TCRdb lists only in-frame clones, some missing. The sample holds some 200,000 clones, under 9.5% seen once. Unmatched junction bases numbered 7, after V lost 5 bases and J lost 2 bases. Looked up from germline, CDR1 is KGHSH and CDR2 is LQKENI. The CDR3 sequence is 15 residues long. J is TRBJ1-2 and V is TRBV18, with 8 nucleotides matching TRBD1. The specimen sequenced was PBMCs. The sequence came from a woman aged 25 to 39 in good health and CMV-seropositive. CDR3 bases: TGTGCCAGCTCAAACCCGGGACAGGTCAACTATGGCTACACCTTC. It specifies CASSNPGQVNYGYTF.